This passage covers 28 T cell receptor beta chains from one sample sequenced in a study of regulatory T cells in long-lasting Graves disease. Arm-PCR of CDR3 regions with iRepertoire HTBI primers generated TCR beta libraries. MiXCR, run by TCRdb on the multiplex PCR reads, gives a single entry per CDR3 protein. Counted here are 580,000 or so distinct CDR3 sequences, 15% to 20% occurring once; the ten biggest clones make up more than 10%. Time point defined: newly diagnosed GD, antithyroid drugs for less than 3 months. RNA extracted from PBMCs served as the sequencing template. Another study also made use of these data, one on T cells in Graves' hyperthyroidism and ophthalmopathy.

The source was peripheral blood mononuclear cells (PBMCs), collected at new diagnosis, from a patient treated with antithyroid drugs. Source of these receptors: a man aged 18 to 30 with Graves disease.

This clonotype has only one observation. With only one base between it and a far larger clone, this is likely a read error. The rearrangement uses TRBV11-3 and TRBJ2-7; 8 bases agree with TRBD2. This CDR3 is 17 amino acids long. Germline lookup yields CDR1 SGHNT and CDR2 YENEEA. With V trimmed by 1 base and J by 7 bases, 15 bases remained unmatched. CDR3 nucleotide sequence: TGTGCCAGCAGCTTAGTCCTAGCGGGCTCTACCTACAATGAGCAGTACTTC. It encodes CASSLVLAGSTYNEQYF.

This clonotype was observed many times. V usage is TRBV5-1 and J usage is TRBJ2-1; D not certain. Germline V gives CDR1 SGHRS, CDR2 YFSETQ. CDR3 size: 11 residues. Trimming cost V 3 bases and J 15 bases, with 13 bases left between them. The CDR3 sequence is CASSSMNEAFF. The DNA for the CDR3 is TGCGCCAGCAGCTCGATGAACGAGGCGTTCTTC.

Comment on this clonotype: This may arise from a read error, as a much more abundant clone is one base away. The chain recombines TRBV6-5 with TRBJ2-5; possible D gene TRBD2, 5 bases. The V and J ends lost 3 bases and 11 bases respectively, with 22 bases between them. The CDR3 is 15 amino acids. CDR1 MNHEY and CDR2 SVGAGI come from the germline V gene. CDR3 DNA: TGTGCCAGCAGTTATGGGAGTCCTACCTACAATGAGCAGTACTTC. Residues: CASSYGSPTYNEQYF.

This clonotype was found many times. For the CDR3, the DNA is TGTGCCAGCTCACCGCAGGGGCGCGGGAATTACGAAAAACTGTTTTTT. As protein: CASSPQGRGNYEKLFF. The rearrangement links TRBV18 to TRBJ1-4, with D possibly TRBD1 on 6 matching bases. Between the trimmed V and J ends, which lost 3 bases and 8 bases, there was a span of 19 bases. This CDR3 region has 16 residues. Germline V gives CDR1 KGHSH, CDR2 LQKENI.

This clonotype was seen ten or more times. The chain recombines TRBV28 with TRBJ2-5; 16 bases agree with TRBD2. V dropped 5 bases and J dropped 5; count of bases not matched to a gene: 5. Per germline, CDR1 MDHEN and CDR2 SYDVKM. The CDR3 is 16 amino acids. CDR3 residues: CASSPLGLAGGETQYF. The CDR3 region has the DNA TGTGCCAGCAGTCCCCTGGGACTAGCGGGAGGGGAGACCCAGTACTTC.

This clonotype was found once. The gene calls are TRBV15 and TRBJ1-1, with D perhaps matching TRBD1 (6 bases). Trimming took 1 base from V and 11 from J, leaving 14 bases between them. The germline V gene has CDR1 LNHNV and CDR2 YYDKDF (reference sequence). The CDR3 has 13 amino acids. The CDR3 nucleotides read TGTGCCACCAGCAGAGGGGGGGGGCAGTCGGCTTTCTTT. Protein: CATSRGGGQSAFF.

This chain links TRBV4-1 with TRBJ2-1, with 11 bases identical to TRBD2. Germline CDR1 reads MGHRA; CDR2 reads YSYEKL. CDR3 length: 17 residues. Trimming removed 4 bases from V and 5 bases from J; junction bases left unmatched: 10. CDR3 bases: TGCGCCAGCAGCCGTACTAGCGGGAGAGGGGTACACAATGAGCAGTTCTTC. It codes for CASSRTSGRGVHNEQFF.

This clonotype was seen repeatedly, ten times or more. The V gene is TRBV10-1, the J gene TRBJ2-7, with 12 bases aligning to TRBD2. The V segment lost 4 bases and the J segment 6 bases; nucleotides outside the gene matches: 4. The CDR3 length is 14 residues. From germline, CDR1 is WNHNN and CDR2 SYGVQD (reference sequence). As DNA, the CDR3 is TGCGCCAGCAGTGGACTAGCGGGAGATTCCGAGCAGTACTTC. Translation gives CASSGLAGDSEQYF.

CDR3 nucleotide sequence: TGTGCCAGCAGTCACCCTGACATAAAAGATATCAAAAACATTCAGTACTTC. Encoded protein: CASSHPDIKDIKNIQYF. This chain links TRBV6-1 with TRBJ2-4; no firm D call. The CDR3 totals 17 residues. Germline CDR1 MNHNS, CDR2 SASEGT. Trimming shortened V by 5 bases and J by 3 bases, and 20 bases separated the two germline ends.

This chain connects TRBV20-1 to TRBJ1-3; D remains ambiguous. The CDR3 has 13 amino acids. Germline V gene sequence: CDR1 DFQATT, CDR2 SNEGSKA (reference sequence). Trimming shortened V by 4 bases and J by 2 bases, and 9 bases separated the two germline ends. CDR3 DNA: TGCAGTGCTACCGGGTCCCCTGGAAACACCATATATTTT. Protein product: CSATGSPGNTIYF.

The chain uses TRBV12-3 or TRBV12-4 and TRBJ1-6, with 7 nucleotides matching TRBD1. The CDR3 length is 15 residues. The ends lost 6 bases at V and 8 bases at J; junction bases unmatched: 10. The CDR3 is CASRKPTGQHSPLHF. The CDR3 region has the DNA TGTGCCAGCAGGAAACCGACAGGGCAGCATTCACCCCTCCACTTT.

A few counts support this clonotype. This CDR3 reads CASSPLWAGSATNEKLFF. The CDR3 DNA reads TGTGCCAGCTCACCACTTTGGGCAGGATCGGCAACTAATGAAAAACTGTTTTTT. The chain has TRBV18 and TRBJ1-4; unclear D gene. Trimming cost V 1 base and J 0 bases, with 15 bases left between them. Germline-derived CDR1 and CDR2 are KGHSH and LQKENI. This CDR3 has 18 residues.

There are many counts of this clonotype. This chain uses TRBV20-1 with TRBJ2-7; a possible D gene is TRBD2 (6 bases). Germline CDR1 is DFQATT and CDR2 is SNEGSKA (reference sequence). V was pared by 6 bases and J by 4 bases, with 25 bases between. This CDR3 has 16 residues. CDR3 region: CSAVDKGGINRYEQYF. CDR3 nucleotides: TGCAGTGCCGTCGATAAGGGCGGGATAAACCGATACGAGCAGTACTTC.

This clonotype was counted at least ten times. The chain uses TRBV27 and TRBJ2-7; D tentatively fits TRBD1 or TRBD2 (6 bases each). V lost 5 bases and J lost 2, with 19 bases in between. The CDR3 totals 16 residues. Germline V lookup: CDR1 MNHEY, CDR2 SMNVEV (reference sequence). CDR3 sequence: CASSPGVRGVTYEQYF. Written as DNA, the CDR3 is TGTGCCAGCAGTCCTGGAGTGAGGGGGGTCACCTACGAGCAGTACTTC.

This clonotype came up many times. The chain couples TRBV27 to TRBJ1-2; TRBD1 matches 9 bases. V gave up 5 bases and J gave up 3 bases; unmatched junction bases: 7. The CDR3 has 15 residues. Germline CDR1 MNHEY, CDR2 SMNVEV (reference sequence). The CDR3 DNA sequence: TGTGCCAGCAGTATCTTGGGACAGGGTGACTATGGCTACACCTTC. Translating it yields CASSILGQGDYGYTF.

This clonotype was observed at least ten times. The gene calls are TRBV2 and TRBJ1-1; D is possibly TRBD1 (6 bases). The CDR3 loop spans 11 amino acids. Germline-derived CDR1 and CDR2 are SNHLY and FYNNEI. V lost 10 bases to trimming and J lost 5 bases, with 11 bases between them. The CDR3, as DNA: TGTGCCACACAGGGACGTACTGAAGCTTTCTTT. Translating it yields CATQGRTEAFF.

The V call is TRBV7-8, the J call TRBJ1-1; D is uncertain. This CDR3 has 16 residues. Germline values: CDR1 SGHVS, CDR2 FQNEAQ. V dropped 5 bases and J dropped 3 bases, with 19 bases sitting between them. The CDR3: CASSPRYGVSYTEAFF. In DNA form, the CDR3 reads TGTGCCAGCAGCCCAAGATATGGGGTGTCGTACACTGAAGCTTTCTTT.

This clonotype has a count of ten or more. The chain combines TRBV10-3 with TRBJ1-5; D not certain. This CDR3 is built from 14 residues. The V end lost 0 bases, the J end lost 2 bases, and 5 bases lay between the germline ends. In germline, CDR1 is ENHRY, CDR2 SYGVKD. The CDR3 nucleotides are TGTGCCATCAGTGAGTCTTCCCGCAATCAGCCCCAGCATTTT. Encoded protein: CAISESSRNQPQHF.

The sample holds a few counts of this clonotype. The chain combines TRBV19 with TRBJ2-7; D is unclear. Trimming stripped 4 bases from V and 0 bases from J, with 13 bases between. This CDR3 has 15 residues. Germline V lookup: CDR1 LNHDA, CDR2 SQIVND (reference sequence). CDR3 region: CASSTVLTGSYEQYF. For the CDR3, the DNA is TGTGCCAGTAGTACCGTTCTAACGGGCTCCTACGAGCAGTACTTC.

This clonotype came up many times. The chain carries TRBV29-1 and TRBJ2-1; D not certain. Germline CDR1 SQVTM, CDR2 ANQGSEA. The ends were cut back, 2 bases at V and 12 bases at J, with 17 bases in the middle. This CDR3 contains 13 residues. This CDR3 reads CSVEQAERSWQFF. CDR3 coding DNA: TGCAGCGTTGAACAGGCTGAGAGGTCGTGGCAGTTCTTC.

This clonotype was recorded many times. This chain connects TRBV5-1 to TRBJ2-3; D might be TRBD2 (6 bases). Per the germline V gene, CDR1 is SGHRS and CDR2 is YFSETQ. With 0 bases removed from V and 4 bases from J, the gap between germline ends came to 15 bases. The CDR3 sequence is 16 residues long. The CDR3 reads CASSLGPSAGADTQYF. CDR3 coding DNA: TGCGCCAGCAGCTTGGGTCCTAGCGCCGGGGCAGATACGCAGTATTTT. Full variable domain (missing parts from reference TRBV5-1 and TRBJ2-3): KAGVTQTPRYLIKTRGQQVTLSCSPISGHRSVSWYQQTPGQGLQFLFEYFSETQRNKGNFPGRFSGRQFSNSRSEMNVSTLELGDSALYLCASSLGPSAGADTQYFGPGTRLTVL.

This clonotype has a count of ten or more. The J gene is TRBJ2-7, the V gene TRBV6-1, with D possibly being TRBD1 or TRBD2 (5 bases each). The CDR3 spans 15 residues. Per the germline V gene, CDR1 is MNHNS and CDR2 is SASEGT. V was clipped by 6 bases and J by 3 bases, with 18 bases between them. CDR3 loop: CASRPRRTTFYEQYF. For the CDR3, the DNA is TGTGCCAGCAGACCCCGGAGGACAACCTTCTACGAGCAGTACTTC.

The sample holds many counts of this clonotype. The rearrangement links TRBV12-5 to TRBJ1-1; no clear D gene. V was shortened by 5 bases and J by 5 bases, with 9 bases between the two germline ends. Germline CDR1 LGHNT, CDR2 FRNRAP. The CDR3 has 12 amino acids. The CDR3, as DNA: TGTGCTAGTGGTCTATATGAAACTGAAGCTTTCTTT. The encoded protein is CASGLYETEAFF.

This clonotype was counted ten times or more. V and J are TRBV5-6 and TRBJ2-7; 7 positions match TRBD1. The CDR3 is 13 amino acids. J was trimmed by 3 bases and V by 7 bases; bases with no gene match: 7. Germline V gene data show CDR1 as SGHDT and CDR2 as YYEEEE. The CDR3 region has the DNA TGTGCCAGCTTCCGGGACAGCGGCTACGAGCAGTACTTC. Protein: CASFRDSGYEQYF.

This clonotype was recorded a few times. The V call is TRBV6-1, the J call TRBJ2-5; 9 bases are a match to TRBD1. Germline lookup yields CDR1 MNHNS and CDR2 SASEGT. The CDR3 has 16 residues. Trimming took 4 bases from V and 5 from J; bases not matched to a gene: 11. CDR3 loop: CASSATRDRVGETQYF. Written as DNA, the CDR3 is TGTGCCAGCAGTGCGACCCGGGACAGGGTAGGGGAGACCCAGTACTTC.

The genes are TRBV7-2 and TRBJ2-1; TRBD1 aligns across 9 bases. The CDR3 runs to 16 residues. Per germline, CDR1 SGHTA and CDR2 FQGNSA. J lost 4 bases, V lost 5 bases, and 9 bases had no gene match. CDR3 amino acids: CASSIGGTGIYNEQFF. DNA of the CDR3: TGTGCCAGCAGCATAGGAGGGACAGGGATATACAATGAGCAGTTCTTC.

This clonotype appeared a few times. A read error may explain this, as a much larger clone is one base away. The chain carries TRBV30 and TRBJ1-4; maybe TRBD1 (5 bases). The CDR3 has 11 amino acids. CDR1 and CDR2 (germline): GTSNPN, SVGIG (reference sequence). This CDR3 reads CAWSVGENLFF. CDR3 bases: TGTGCCTGGAGTGTAGGGGAAAACCTGTTTTTT.

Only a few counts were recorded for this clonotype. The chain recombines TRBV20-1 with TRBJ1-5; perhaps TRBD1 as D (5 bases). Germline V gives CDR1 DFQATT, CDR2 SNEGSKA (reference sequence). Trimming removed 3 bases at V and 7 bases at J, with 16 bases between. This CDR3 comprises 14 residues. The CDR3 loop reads CSASGGWGSQPQHF. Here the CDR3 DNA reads TGCAGTGCTAGCGGCGGGTGGGGGTCCCAGCCCCAGCATTTT.